These 18 T cell receptor beta chains came from one sample sequenced in a study of blood T cell repertoires in COVID-19. Generated by immunoSEQ multiplex PCR, the TCRdb table keeps only in-frame clones and is missing some. This sample has around 200,000 clones, with 70% to 80% found just once. Specimen: peripheral blood. Receptors were obtained from a woman aged 45-65 years with acute or convalescent COVID-19.

The chain carries TRBV27 and TRBJ2-7, with D perhaps matching TRBD1 (6 bases). This CDR3 has 15 residues. Germline assignment: CDR1 MNHEY and CDR2 SMNVEV (reference sequence). The V end was cut by 6 bases, the J end by 0 bases, with 15 bases between. Here the CDR3 reads CASRFGTQSSYEQYF. The CDR3 nucleotides are TGTGCCAGCAGATTCGGGACACAGAGCTCCTACGAGCAGTACTTC.

The chain combines TRBV11-2 with TRBJ2-7; D gene uncertain. Germline V gene sequence: CDR1 SGHAT, CDR2 FQNNGV. The V end was cut by 3 bases, the J end by 2 bases, with 8 bases between. CDR3 length equals 13 residues. The CDR3 sequence: CASSLGLTYEQYF. DNA for the CDR3: TGTGCCAGCAGCTTGGGCCTGACCTACGAGCAGTACTTC.

CDR3 in DNA: TGTGCCAGCAGTTACCAGAACTATGGCTACACCTTC. Amino acid sequence: CASSYQNYGYTF. The rearrangement links TRBV7-9 to TRBJ1-2, with D hard to call. The V gene lost 6 bases and the J gene lost 2 bases, with 7 bases spanning the gap. Germline-derived CDR1 and CDR2 are SEHNR and FQNEAQ (reference sequence). The CDR3 consists of 12 residues.

V gene TRBV28 combines with J gene TRBJ2-7, with TRBD1 identical over 12 bases. J lost 7 bases, V lost 5 bases, and 6 bases had no gene match. CDR3 length: 14 amino acids. CDR1 and CDR2 from the germline V gene are MDHEN and SYDVKM. The CDR3 here is CASSVGQGAREQYF. CDR3 sequence (DNA): TGTGCCAGCAGTGTGGGACAGGGGGCTCGGGAGCAGTACTTC.

This clone came up a few times. The J gene is TRBJ1-4, the V gene TRBV5-6; TRBD1 aligns across 9 bases. CDR1 is SGHDT and CDR2 is YYEEEE in the germline V gene. The CDR3 is 13 residues long. Losses at the gene ends were 4 bases for V and 7 bases for J; bases not matched to a gene: 2. The CDR3 loop is CASSMTGGEKLFF. The CDR3 DNA follows: TGTGCCAGCAGCATGACAGGGGGTGAAAAACTGTTTTTT.

The V and J genes are TRBV19 and TRBJ2-3, with TRBD2 matching 7 bases. J lost 3 bases, V lost 7 bases, and 13 bases had no gene match. CDR1 is LNHDA, CDR2 SQIVND, per germline (reference sequence). CDR3 length: 16 amino acids. This CDR3 is CASTPPGAGATDTQYF. CDR3 sequence (DNA): TGTGCCAGTACCCCCCCCGGTGCGGGAGCAACAGATACGCAGTATTTT.

The rearrangement joins TRBV4-3 to TRBJ1-2, with no clear D. The length of the CDR3 is 14 residues. The V gene's germline CDR1 is LGHNA and CDR2 YSLEER. V was pared by 0 bases and J by 6 bases, with 11 bases between. As DNA, the CDR3 is TGCGCCAGCAGCCAAGATCGGGCGGGTGATGGCTACACCTTC. This translates into CASSQDRAGDGYTF.

In DNA form, the CDR3 reads TGTGCCAGCAGCCCATGGCGGGGGGCGGAGACCCAGTACTTC. Protein sequence: CASSPWRGAETQYF. The chain joins TRBV7-9 to TRBJ2-5; 8 bases fit TRBD2. The CDR3 consists of 14 residues. V gave up 5 bases and J gave up 5 bases; unmatched junction bases: 7. Germline CDR1 reads SEHNR; CDR2 reads FQNEAQ (reference sequence).

The V and J genes are TRBV10-3 and TRBJ2-7; TRBD2 is a possible D gene (5 bases). Germline loops: CDR1 ENHRY, CDR2 SYGVKD. There are 13 residues in the CDR3. V was cut by 5 bases and J by 2 bases, with 10 bases left in between. The CDR3 DNA reads as TGTGCCATCAGTCGGACTGGGGCCTACGAGCAGTACTTC. Its translation: CAISRTGAYEQYF.

This chain links TRBV9 with TRBJ2-2; perhaps TRBD2 as D (5 bases). Per the germline V gene, CDR1 is SGDLS and CDR2 is YYNGEE. V was cut by 4 bases and J by 5 bases, with 12 bases left in between. The CDR3 is 14 amino acids. The CDR3 sequence is CASSPQRETGELFF. For the CDR3, the DNA is TGTGCCAGCAGCCCACAGAGGGAGACCGGGGAGCTGTTTTTT. Together with reference TRBV9 and TRBJ2-2, the CDR3 gives the full variable domain: DSGVTQTPKHLITATGQRVTLRCSPRSGDLSVYWYQQSLDQGLQFLIQYYNGEERAKGNILERFSAQQFPDLHSELNLSSLELGDSALYFCASSPQRETGELFFGEGSRLTVL.

The table lists this clone with a few counts. The chain couples TRBV4-2 to TRBJ1-2; TRBD1 matches 8 bases. The germline gives CDR1 LGHNA, CDR2 YNFKEQ. This CDR3 region has 16 residues. V lost 0 bases, J lost 4 bases, and 7 bases stayed unmatched. CDR3 in amino acids: CASSQDVAGGIYGYTF. DNA for the CDR3: TGTGCCAGCAGCCAAGATGTGGCAGGGGGCATCTATGGCTACACCTTC.

This chain joins TRBV10-2 and TRBJ2-5; TRBD1 matches at 8 bases. Germline trimming cut 8 bases from V and 4 bases from J; bases unmatched to any gene: 6. Germline CDR1 and CDR2: WSHSY and SAAADI. The CDR3 is 13 residues long. CDR3 nucleotides: TGCGCCAGCGCCCAAACAGGGGGAGAGACCCAGTACTTC. This translates into CASAQTGGETQYF.

The V call is TRBV19, the J call TRBJ2-2, with D tentatively TRBD1 (5 bases). V shed 3 bases and J shed 6 bases, with 17 bases lying between them. The germline V gene has CDR1 LNHDA and CDR2 SQIVND (reference sequence). The CDR3 length is 16 residues. CDR3 nucleotides: TGTGCCAGTAGTATCCTCGACAGTAATCGCGCCGGGGAGCTGTTTTTT. It translates to CASSILDSNRAGELFF.

This chain joins TRBV28 and TRBJ2-7; 8 bases line up with TRBD1. Germline CDR1 and CDR2: MDHEN and SYDVKM. The CDR3 spans 15 residues. V was pared by 4 bases and J by 0 bases, with 5 bases of the junction left unmatched. Here the CDR3 DNA reads TGTGCCAGCAGTTCCGGGCAGGGGGCCTCCTACGAGCAGTACTTC. It translates to CASSSGQGASYEQYF.

About this clone: The sample carries other DNA sequences with the same CDR3. The chain combines TRBV5-1 with TRBJ1-1; D uncertain. Trimming took 2 bases from V and 0 from J, leaving 8 bases between them. This CDR3 region has 14 residues. Per germline, CDR1 SGHRS and CDR2 YFSETQ. CDR3 bases: TGCGCCAGCAGCTTTGGAGGGATGAACACTGAAGCTTTCTTT. It specifies CASSFGGMNTEAFF.

This clone came up a few times. This chain connects TRBV6-2 or TRBV6-3 to TRBJ1-1, with D unresolved. The CDR3 covers 11 residues. Trimming cost V 5 bases and J 7 bases, with 8 bases left between them. CDR1 and CDR2 (germline): MNHEY, SVGEGT. DNA for the CDR3: TGTGCCAGCAGTCGCTCAGGTGAAGCTTTCTTT. It translates to CASSRSGEAFF.

Regarding this clone: A junction end diverges from the germline sequence, so it may reflect a read error. The chain has TRBV7-7 and TRBJ1-1, with D perhaps TRBD1 (5 bases). The CDR3 loop spans 13 amino acids. Germline assignment: CDR1 SSHAT and CDR2 FNYEAQ (reference sequence). The DNA of the CDR3 is TGTGCTAGCAGCTTAAAGCCAGGGACTGAAGCTTTCTTT. Its protein is CASSLKPGTEAFF. Supplemented by reference TRBV7-7 and TRBJ1-1, the full variable domain reads GAGVSQSPRYKVTKRGQDVTLRCDPISSHATLYWYQQALGQGPEFLTYFNYEAQPDKSGLPSDRFSAERPEGSISTLTIQRTEQRDSAMYRCASSLKPGTEAFFGQGTRLTVV.

The V gene is TRBV28, the J gene TRBJ2-1; 11 nucleotides agree with TRBD2. V lost 5 bases to trimming and J lost 4 bases; unmatched junction nucleotides: 7. This CDR3 is built from 16 residues. Germline V gene data show CDR1 as MDHEN and CDR2 as SYDVKM. DNA of the CDR3: TGTGCCAGCAGTCCCTCCGGGACTAGCGGTTACAATGAGCAGTTCTTC. It encodes CASSPSGTSGYNEQFF.